The 11 T cell receptor beta chains presented below share a single source sample, sequenced in a study of control samples from healthy donors and cancer patients. The method was immunoSEQ multiplex PCR; TCRdb's version includes in-frame clones alone and lacks a portion of them. The sample contains 150,000 or so clones, more than 85% of which appear only once. Material: blood. Source of these receptors: a woman between 25 and 40 years old in good health.

DNA for the CDR3: TGTGCCAGCAGCCAAGTTGACCTAAATACGCAGTATTTT. This translates into CASSQVDLNTQYF. This chain connects TRBV3-1 (or the pseudogene TRBV3-2) to TRBJ2-3; D ambiguous. V lost 1 base and J lost 7, with 9 bases in between. CDR1 is LGHDT and CDR2 is YNNKEL in the germline V gene (reference sequence). The CDR3 sequence is 13 residues long.

J is TRBJ2-7 and V is TRBV5-4, with TRBD2 identical over 8 bases. The CDR3 spans 16 residues. Germline V gene sequence: CDR1 SGHNT, CDR2 YYREEE (reference sequence). V lost 0 bases, J lost 1 base, and 6 bases stayed unmatched. The CDR3 DNA follows: TGTGCCAGCAGCTTGGCTCTAGCGGGCGAGTCCTACGAGCAGTACTTC. It encodes CASSLALAGESYEQYF. The whole variable domain, remainder taken from reference TRBV5-4 and TRBJ2-7, is ETGVTQSPTHLIKTRGQQVTLRCSSQSGHNTVSWYQQALGQGPQFIFQYYREEENGRGNFPPRFSGLQFPNYSSELNVNALELDDSALYLCASSLALAGESYEQYFGPGTRLTVT.

This chain connects TRBV7-3 to TRBJ2-2; D is unclear. The CDR3 runs to 15 residues. The V end lost 2 bases, the J end lost 2 bases, and 9 bases lay between the germline ends. Germline V lookup: CDR1 SGHTA, CDR2 FQGTGA. This CDR3 reads CASSLVGFNTGELFF. Written as DNA, the CDR3 is TGTGCCAGCAGCTTAGTCGGGTTCAACACCGGGGAGCTGTTTTTT.

The chain recombines TRBV7-9 with TRBJ2-1; D uncertain. CDR3 length: 16 amino acids. In germline, CDR1 is SEHNR, CDR2 FQNEAQ (reference sequence). V lost 2 bases and J 6 bases, leaving 17 bases between the germline ends. DNA for the CDR3: TGTGCCAGCAGCTTATTCAAGAGCGAATCATTCAATGAGCAGTTCTTC. This sequence encodes CASSLFKSESFNEQFF.

This rearrangement joins TRBV28 to TRBJ2-7, with D perhaps TRBD1 (7 bases). This CDR3 has 16 residues. Germline CDR1 MDHEN, CDR2 SYDVKM. V was cut by 3 bases and J by 5 bases, with 20 bases left in between. The CDR3 reads CASSFPSSDREDEQYF. DNA for the CDR3: TGTGCCAGCAGTTTTCCGTCCTCAGACAGGGAGGACGAGCAGTACTTC.

The chain recombines TRBV2 with TRBJ1-1; D might be TRBD1 (6 bases). The CDR3 runs to 14 residues. CDR1 and CDR2 from the germline V gene are SNHLY and FYNNEI. Trimming took off 11 bases at V and 2 bases at J, with 18 bases between the two ends. CDR3: CAPRTRGVNTEAFF. DNA of the CDR3: TGTGCCCCCCGAACAAGGGGGGTCAACACTGAAGCTTTCTTT.

The chain combines TRBV9 with TRBJ2-1; D may be TRBD1 (5 bases). V lost 4 bases to trimming and J lost 6 bases, with 11 bases between them. This CDR3 spans 13 amino acids. From germline, CDR1 is SGDLS and CDR2 YYNGEE. Here the CDR3 DNA reads TGTGCCAGCAGCTCCCCAGGGTTCAATGAGCAGTTCTTC. Its protein is CASSSPGFNEQFF. The full variable domain, completed using reference TRBV9 and TRBJ2-1, is DSGVTQTPKHLITATGQRVTLRCSPRSGDLSVYWYQQSLDQGLQFLIQYYNGEERAKGNILERFSAQQFPDLHSELNLSSLELGDSALYFCASSSPGFNEQFFGPGTRLTVL.

This rearrangement joins TRBV7-9 to TRBJ2-5; 9 bases fit TRBD2. Trimming cost V 7 bases and J 4 bases; bases outside gene matches: 10. CDR1 is SEHNR and CDR2 is FQNEAQ in the germline V gene (reference sequence). This CDR3 has 15 residues. The CDR3 loop reads CASTLTEGLAETQYF. The CDR3, as DNA: TGTGCCAGCACTTTGACCGAGGGACTAGCAGAGACCCAGTACTTC.

CDR3 nucleotides: TGTGCCAGCAGCCCCTGGACAGGGGTAGCTTTCTTT. Translated: CASSPWTGVAFF. The genes are TRBV7-2 and TRBJ1-1; TRBD1 agrees at 9 bases. V was clipped by 5 bases and J by 10 bases; unmatched bases: 5. The CDR3 covers 12 residues. Germline lookup yields CDR1 SGHTA and CDR2 FQGNSA. Full variable domain (remainder filled in from reference TRBV7-2 and TRBJ1-1): GAGVSQSPSNKVTEKGKDVELRCDPISGHTALYWYRQSLGQGLEFLIYFQGNSAPDKSGLPSDRFSAERTGGSVSTLTIQRTQQEDSAVYLCASSPWTGVAFFGQGTRLTVV.

The J gene is TRBJ2-1, the V gene TRBV6-5; maybe TRBD1 (5 bases). The V gene's germline CDR1 is MNHEY and CDR2 SVGAGI. Trimming removed 5 bases at V and 2 bases at J, with 10 bases between. The CDR3 is 14 residues long. For the CDR3, the DNA is TGTGCCAGCAGTACCCGGACAACCTACAATGAGCAGTTCTTC. It encodes CASSTRTTYNEQFF.

This chain joins TRBV7-2 and TRBJ2-1; the D is unclear. The V and J ends lost 2 bases and 3 bases respectively, with 8 bases between them. This CDR3 region has 14 residues. Germline V gene sequence: CDR1 SGHTA, CDR2 FQGNSA. The DNA for the CDR3 is TGTGCCAGCAGCTTAAGTCTGGGCTACAATGAGCAGTTCTTC. Protein product: CASSLSLGYNEQFF.